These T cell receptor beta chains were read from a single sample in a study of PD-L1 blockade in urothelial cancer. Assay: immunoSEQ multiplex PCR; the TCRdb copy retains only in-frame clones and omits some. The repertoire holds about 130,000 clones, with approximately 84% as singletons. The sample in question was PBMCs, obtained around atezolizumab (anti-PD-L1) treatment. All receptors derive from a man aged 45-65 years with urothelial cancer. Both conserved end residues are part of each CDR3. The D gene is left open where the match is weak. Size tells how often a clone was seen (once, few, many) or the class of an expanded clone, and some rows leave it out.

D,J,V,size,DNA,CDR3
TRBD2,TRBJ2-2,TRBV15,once,TGTGCCACCAGCAGAGACTTCTTCGCGGGAGGGGCCACCGGGGAGCTGTTTTTT,CATSRDFFAGGATGELFF
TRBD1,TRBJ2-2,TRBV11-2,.,TGTGCCAGCAGACCCGGGACAGAAGCCACCGGGGAGCTGTTTTTT,CASRPGTEATGELFF
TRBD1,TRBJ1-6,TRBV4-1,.,TGCGCCAGCAGAAGGGACAGGGCTCTTAATTCACCCCTCCACTTT,CASRRDRALNSPLHF
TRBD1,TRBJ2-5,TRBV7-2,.,TGTGCCAGCAGCCGACGGACAGGGCGGGAGACCCAGTACTTC,CASSRRTGRETQYF
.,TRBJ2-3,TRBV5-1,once,TGCGCCAGCAGCCCTGAGTACGTAGATACGCAGTATTTT,CASSPEYVDTQYF
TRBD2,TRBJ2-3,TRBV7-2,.,TGTGCCAGCAGCTTAGCGGCTAGCGGGAGAGTCACAGATACGCAGTATTTT,CASSLAASGRVTDTQYF
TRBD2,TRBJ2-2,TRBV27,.,TGTGCCAGCAGACCGACTAGCCCCGGGGAGCTGTTTTTT,CASRPTSPGELFF
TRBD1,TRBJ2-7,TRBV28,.,TGTGCCGCGGCCGGGACAGGGCTCTACGAGCAGTACTTC,CAAAGTGLYEQYF
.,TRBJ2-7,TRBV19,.,TGTGCCAGTAGTATAGGGGGCAGCCCCAGCTCCTACGAGCAGTACTTC,CASSIGGSPSSYEQYF
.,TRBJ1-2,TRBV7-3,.,TGTGCCAGCAGCGCTTCGGGTCTCGAGTATGGCTACACCTTC,CASSASGLEYGYTF
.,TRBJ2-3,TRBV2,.,TGTGCCAGCAGTGAGCCACTTAGCACAGATACGCAGTATTTT,CASSEPLSTDTQYF
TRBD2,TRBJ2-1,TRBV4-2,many,TGTGCCAGCAGCCAAGATCGGGAGGGGTCCTACAATGAGCAGTTCTTC,CASSQDREGSYNEQFF
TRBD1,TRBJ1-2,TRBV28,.,TGTGCCAGCAACCCGGTCGGGACAGGGATATTAGGCTACACCTTC,CASNPVGTGILGYTF
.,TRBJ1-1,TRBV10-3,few,TGTGCCATCAGTGGGAGGGCGAACACTGAAGCTTTCTTT,CAISGRANTEAFF
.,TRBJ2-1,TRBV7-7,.,TGTGCTAGCAGCCGTTTAGACAGCTACAATGAGCAGTTCTTC,CASSRLDSYNEQFF
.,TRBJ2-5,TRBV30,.,TGTGCCTGGAGTAAATTGTTGACAGAAGAGACCCAGTACTTC,CAWSKLLTEETQYF
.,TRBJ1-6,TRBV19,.,TGTGCCAGTAGTATAGGCGGAAGCTCCTATAATTCACCCCTCCACTTT,CASSIGGSSYNSPLHF
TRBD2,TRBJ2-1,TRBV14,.,TGTGCCAGCAGCCATGCACTAGCGGGACCCTACAATGAGCAGTTCTTC,CASSHALAGPYNEQFF
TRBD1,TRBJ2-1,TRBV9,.,TGTGCCAGCAGCGTAGCGACAGGGAGCCACAATGAGCAGTTCTTC,CASSVATGSHNEQFF
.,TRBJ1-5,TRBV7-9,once,TGTGCCAGCAGCCCCTCGAATCAGCCCCAGCATTTT,CASSPSNQPQHF
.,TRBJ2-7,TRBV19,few,TGTGCCAGCGGTAAAGGTGGGCAACTAGGCTACGAGCAGTACTTC,CASGKGGQLGYEQYF
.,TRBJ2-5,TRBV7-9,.,TGTGCCAGCAGCTTTGACAAGGGGCGGGAGACCCAGTACTTC,CASSFDKGRETQYF
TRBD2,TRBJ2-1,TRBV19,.,TGTGCCAGTAGTATATGGACAGCGGGAGCCCGGAGGGAGCAGTTCTTC,CASSIWTAGARREQFF
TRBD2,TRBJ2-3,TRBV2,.,TGTGCCAGCAGTAAATATTCCGGCGGAGCGGGAGTTCAGTCGGCAGATACGCAGTATTTT,CASSKYSGGAGVQSADTQYF
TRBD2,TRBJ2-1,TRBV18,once,TGTGCCAGCTCACCATTCCTAGCGGGTGGGGAGAGGACCTACAATGAGCAGTTCTTC,CASSPFLAGGERTYNEQFF
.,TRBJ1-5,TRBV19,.,TGTGCCAGTAGTGCCACACAGGGACAGCCCCAGCATTTT,CASSATQGQPQHF
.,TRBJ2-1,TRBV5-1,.,TGCGCCAGCAGCTTGGTCGGGAGCTCGTACAATGAGCAGTTCTTC,CASSLVGSSYNEQFF
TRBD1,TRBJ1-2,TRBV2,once,TGTGCCAGCATGGCCCAGACAGGGGGATACTATGGCTACACCTTC,CASMAQTGGYYGYTF
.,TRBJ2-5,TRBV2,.,TGTGCCAGCAGTGCGAACTTACAAGAGACCCAGTACTTC,CASSANLQETQYF
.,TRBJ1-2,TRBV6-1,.,TGTGCCAGCAGTGAAATCGCTAACTATGGCTACACCTTC,CASSEIANYGYTF
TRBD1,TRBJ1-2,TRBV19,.,TGTGCCAGTAGTACCGCAGCAGGGGGACCCTATGGCTACACCTTC,CASSTAAGGPYGYTF
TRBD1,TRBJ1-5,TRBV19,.,TGTGCCAGTAGACCGGGACAGACCTTTGGGCAGCCCCAGCATTTT,CASRPGQTFGQPQHF
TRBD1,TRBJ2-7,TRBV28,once,TGTGCCAGCAGTAGACCGGGACAGGGAACCTACGAGCAGTACTTC,CASSRPGQGTYEQYF
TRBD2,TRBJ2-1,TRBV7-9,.,TGTGCCAGCAGCCCCGGGACTAGCGGTATCTACAATGAGCAGTTCTTC,CASSPGTSGIYNEQFF
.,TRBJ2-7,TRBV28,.,TGTGCCAGCAGTCCGGGGATCTACGAGCAGTACTTC,CASSPGIYEQYF
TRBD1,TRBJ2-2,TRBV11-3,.,TGTGCCAGCAGCACCACAGGGGTTAGCACCGGGGAGCTGTTTTTT,CASSTTGVSTGELFF
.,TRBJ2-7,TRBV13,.,TGTGCCAGCAGCCCGACGACAGGTTCATCCTACGAGCAGTACTTC,CASSPTTGSSYEQYF
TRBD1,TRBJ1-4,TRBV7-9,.,TGTGCCAGCAGCGGACAGGGTTCGATTAATGAAAAACTGTTTTTT,CASSGQGSINEKLFF
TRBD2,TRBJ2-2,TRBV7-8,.,TGTGCCAGCAGCTTAGCGGGAGGGATCACCGGGGAGCTGTTTTTT,CASSLAGGITGELFF
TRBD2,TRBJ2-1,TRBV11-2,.,TGTGCCAGCAGCTTGGATAGGACTAGCGCTCCCCATGAGCAGTTCTTC,CASSLDRTSAPHEQFF
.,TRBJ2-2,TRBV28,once,TGTGCCAGCAGGCCGGGACAGAACACCGGGGAGCTGTTTTTT,CASRPGQNTGELFF
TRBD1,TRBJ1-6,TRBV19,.,TGTGCCAGTAGTCCCGGGACAGGGGTTTCACCCCTCCACTTT,CASSPGTGVSPLHF
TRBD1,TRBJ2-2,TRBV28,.,TGTGCCAGCAGTTCGGGACAGGGGAGGTCCGGGGAGCTGTTTTTT,CASSSGQGRSGELFF
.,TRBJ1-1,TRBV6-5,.,TGTGCCAGCAGTACCGGGGGAACTGAAGCTTTCTTT,CASSTGGTEAFF
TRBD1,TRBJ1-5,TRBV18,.,TGTGCCAGCTCGCAGGGGGGACAGAATCAGCCCCAGCATTTT,CASSQGGQNQPQHF
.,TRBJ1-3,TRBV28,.,TGTGCCAGCAGTTTGGGGGGGTACCTCTCTGGAAACACCATATATTTT,CASSLGGYLSGNTIYF
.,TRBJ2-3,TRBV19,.,TGTGCCAGTAGTGATAGATCGACAGGATATGGCACAGATACGCAGTATTTT,CASSDRSTGYGTDTQYF
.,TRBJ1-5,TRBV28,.,TGTGCCACCTATACCAGACTTGACTATCAGCCCCAGCATTTT,CATYTRLDYQPQHF
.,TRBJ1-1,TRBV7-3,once,TGTGCCAGCAGCTTATCAAAGAACACTGAAGCTTTCTTT,CASSLSKNTEAFF
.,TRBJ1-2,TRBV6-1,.,TGTGCCAGCAGTGATGATCAGGGGATAGCTAACTATGGCTACACCTTC,CASSDDQGIANYGYTF
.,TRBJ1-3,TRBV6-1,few,TGTGCCAGCAGTGAACGACGGGTTACCATCTTT,CASSERRVTIF
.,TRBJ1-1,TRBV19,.,TGTGCCAGTAGTATCGGGAACACTGAAGCTTTCTTT,CASSIGNTEAFF
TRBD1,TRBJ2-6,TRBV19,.,TGTGCCAGTTCAGGGGGTTACGGGGCCAACGTCCTGACTTTC,CASSGGYGANVLTF
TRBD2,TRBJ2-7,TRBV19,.,TGTGCCAGTATCGGAACGGGGACTAAGCAGTACTTC,CASIGTGTKQYF
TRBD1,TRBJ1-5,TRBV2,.,TGTGCCAGCAGAGACGGAACAGGGGTGGTTAGTCAGCCCCAGCATTTT,CASRDGTGVVSQPQHF
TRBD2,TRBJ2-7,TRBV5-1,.,TGCGCCAGCCGCCCATCGGGTAGCGGGAGCTACGAGCAGTACTTC,CASRPSGSGSYEQYF
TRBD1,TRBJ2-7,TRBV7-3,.,TGTGCCAGCAGCTTTAGGACAGGGACAGCCTACGAGCAGTACTTC,CASSFRTGTAYEQYF